The 32 T cell receptor beta chains presented below share a single source sample, sequenced in a study of shared clonotypes between healthy human individuals. Data came from immunoSEQ multiplex PCR; TCRdb stores just in-frame clones and leaves some out. Among about 490,000 clones listed, approximately 84% were seen once. Sequences were obtained from PBMCs. These receptors all come from a middle-aged woman in good health. Some clones in this sample may be carry-over from other donors' samples.

This chain uses TRBV7-3 with TRBJ2-1, with 10 bases lining up with TRBD2. Germline V gene data show CDR1 as SGHTA and CDR2 as FQGTGA. This CDR3 contains 21 residues. The V gene end was trimmed by 1 base and the J gene end by 6 bases; junction bases not matched to a gene: 21. CDR3 coding DNA: TGTGCCAGCAGCTTAAAGCCGAGGGACAGCCCCAAGCGGGAGGGCCGCAATGAGCAGTTCTTC. Protein sequence: CASSLKPRDSPKREGRNEQFF.

The CDR3 sequence: CASSRDRGTSTDTQYF. The CDR3 DNA reads TGTGCCAGCAGCCGGGACAGGGGAACCAGCACAGATACGCAGTATTTT. The V gene is TRBV5-4, the J gene TRBJ2-3; 10 bases line up with TRBD1. V lost 4 bases and J lost 0; bases outside the gene matches: 5. The CDR3 spans 16 residues. CDR1 is SGHNT and CDR2 is YYREEE in the germline V gene (reference sequence).

The chain uses TRBV7-3 and TRBJ2-1; 14 bases are a match to TRBD2. The ends lost 4 bases at V and 9 bases at J; junction bases unmatched: 8. CDR1 is SGHTA and CDR2 is FQGTGA in the germline V gene. This CDR3 is built from 16 residues. CDR3 sequence: CASSYLGLAGAGEQFF. The CDR3 bases are TGTGCCAGCAGCTACTTGGGACTAGCGGGAGCGGGTGAGCAGTTCTTC. Full variable domain (rest looked up from reference TRBV7-3 and TRBJ2-1): GAGVSQTPSNKVTEKGKYVELRCDPISGHTALYWYRQSLGQGPEFLIYFQGTGAADDSGLPNDRFFAVRPEGSVSTLKIQRTERGDSAVYLCASSYLGLAGAGEQFFGPGTRLTVL.

The gene calls are TRBV6-4 and TRBJ1-2, with D unclear. The germline V gene encodes CDR1 MRHNA and CDR2 SNTAGT. CDR3 length equals 14 residues. Trimming stripped 0 bases from V and 4 bases from J, with 9 bases between. The CDR3, as DNA: TGTGCCAGCAGTGACTCGGCTGAATCCTATGGCTACACCTTC. It is translated as CASSDSAESYGYTF.

The CDR3 nucleotides are TGCGCCAGCAGCACCTCCGGCGATCGCCGGGCCGAGCAGTACTTC. This codes for CASSTSGDRRAEQYF. The chain has TRBV5-1 and TRBJ2-7; D is unclear. Germline CDR1 reads SGHRS; CDR2 reads YFSETQ. V shed 4 bases and J shed 6 bases, with 20 bases lying between them. The CDR3 is 15 residues long.

In regard to this clone: A single base is all that separates this from a far larger clone, so a read error is likely. This rearrangement joins TRBV2 to TRBJ2-2; maybe TRBD1 (6 bases). This CDR3 contains 14 residues. CDR1 is SNHLY, CDR2 FYNNEI, per germline. CDR3 sequence: CASSETGSTGELCF. The CDR3 DNA reads TGTGCCAGCAGTGAAACAGGGAGTACCGGGGAGCTGTGTTTT.

This clone was picked up a small number of times. The chain links TRBV10-2 to TRBJ1-1; maybe TRBD1 (6 bases). The CDR3 contains 14 residues. The V and J ends lost 5 bases and 0 bases respectively, with 10 bases between them. Germline V gene data show CDR1 as WSHSY and CDR2 as SAAADI. This CDR3 is CASSRDTMNTEAFF. The CDR3 coding sequence is TGCGCCAGCAGTCGGGACACCATGAACACTGAAGCTTTCTTT.

The chain employs TRBV7-3 and TRBJ2-5; 7 positions match TRBD2. The trim removed 2 bases at V and 1 base at J, leaving 4 bases unmatched. CDR1 SGHTA and CDR2 FQGTGA come from the germline V gene. This CDR3 has 15 residues. The CDR3 region is CASSLLPGGQETQYF. In DNA form, the CDR3 reads TGTGCCAGCAGCTTATTACCGGGAGGCCAAGAGACCCAGTACTTC.

This clone has just a few counts. The chain employs TRBV10-3 and TRBJ2-5; 8 positions match TRBD1. This CDR3 comprises 13 residues. V shed 6 bases, J shed 3 bases, and the junction held 3 bases outside the gene matches. Germline CDR1 is ENHRY and CDR2 is SYGVKD. In DNA, the CDR3 is TGTGCCATCAGCGCGACAGGGGAAGAGACCCAGTACTTC. Protein sequence: CAISATGEETQYF.

This clone occurred once. The chain carries TRBV10-3 and TRBJ2-2; 13 bases line up with TRBD2. J gave up 2 bases and V 5 bases, and 8 bases lay outside the gene matches. Germline CDR1 reads ENHRY; CDR2 reads SYGVKD. The CDR3 contains 18 residues. The CDR3 is CAISISGTSGVNTGELFF. The CDR3 region has the DNA TGTGCCATCAGTATATCCGGGACTAGCGGGGTTAACACCGGGGAGCTGTTTTTT.

This sequence joins TRBV2 and TRBJ2-5; 7 positions match TRBD1. This CDR3 is 15 amino acids long. Germline V lookup: CDR1 SNHLY, CDR2 FYNNEI. With 7 bases clipped from V and 2 bases from J, the junction kept 10 bases outside the gene matches. CDR3 coding DNA: TGTGCCAGCATCACTTGGACAGGAGTACAAGAGACCCAGTACTTC. Translated: CASITWTGVQETQYF.

The CDR3 nucleotides are TGTGCCAGCTCACCGAACAGGGGGCGGAACACTGAAGCTTTCTTT. This sequence encodes CASSPNRGRNTEAFF. J is TRBJ1-1 and V is TRBV18; 9 bases match TRBD1. The germline CDR1 and CDR2 sequences are KGHSH and LQKENI. The CDR3 is 15 residues long. Trimming at V came to 3 bases and at J to 1 base, leaving 3 bases not matched to a gene.

The rearrangement links TRBV28 to TRBJ1-1; D call uncertain. Trimming cost V 7 bases and J 4 bases, with 16 bases left between them. This CDR3 has 14 amino acids. The V gene's germline CDR1 is MDHEN and CDR2 SYDVKM. The CDR3 DNA is TGTGCCAGCACCCTTCACGGGGATGGCACTGAAGCTTTCTTT. Translating gives CASTLHGDGTEAFF.

V and J are TRBV5-4 and TRBJ1-1; TRBD1 matches at 8 bases. Germline V gives CDR1 SGHNT, CDR2 YYREEE (reference sequence). J lost 3 bases, V lost 4 bases, and 2 bases had no gene match. The CDR3 is made up of 13 amino acids. The CDR3 DNA reads TGTGCCAGCAGCCCGGACAGGGACACTGAAGCTTTCTTT. Translated, it gives CASSPDRDTEAFF.

This chain links TRBV28 with TRBJ2-7; a weak D match, TRBD2 (5 bases). Germline CDR1 is MDHEN and CDR2 is SYDVKM. The CDR3 contains 10 residues. V lost 8 bases and J 3 bases, leaving 5 bases between the germline ends. CDR3 in amino acids: CASGLYEQYF. The CDR3 DNA follows: TGTGCCAGCGGACTCTACGAGCAGTACTTC.

The rearrangement uses TRBV28 and TRBJ1-2; tentative D call: TRBD1 (6 bases). This CDR3 region has 15 residues. V lost 4 bases and J lost 6, with 18 bases in between. Germline loops: CDR1 MDHEN, CDR2 SYDVKM. The CDR3: CASSSIGGALDGYTF. Written as DNA, the CDR3 is TGTGCCAGCAGTTCGATAGGGGGGGCACTCGATGGCTACACCTTC.

CDR3 amino acids: CASSLGGGSFSDTQYF. Here the CDR3 DNA reads TGTGCCAGCAGCTTGGGTGGCGGGAGCTTTTCAGATACGCAGTATTTT. V is TRBV5-4 and J is TRBJ2-3; TRBD2 agrees at 7 bases. Trimming cost V 0 bases and J 4 bases; bases outside gene matches: 8. This CDR3 has 16 amino acids. CDR1 SGHNT and CDR2 YYREEE come from the germline V gene (reference sequence).

Turning to this clone: A much larger clone sits a single nucleotide away, making a read error possible. This CDR3 is also generated by other DNA sequences in the sample. The chain links TRBV11-2 to TRBJ2-1; 7 bases fit TRBD1. The germline CDR1 and CDR2 sequences are SGHAT and FQNNGV. This CDR3 spans 16 amino acids. CDR3 DNA sequence: TGTGCAAGCAGCTTTACATGGCAGGGGGTATACAATGAGCAGTTCTTC. Translated: CASSFTWQGVYNEQFF.

The chain employs TRBV7-6 and TRBJ2-1; 7 positions match TRBD1. Per germline, CDR1 SGHVS and CDR2 FNYEAQ. This CDR3 has 15 amino acids. Trimming removed 1 base from V and 1 base from J; junction bases left unmatched: 1. The CDR3 DNA sequence: TGTGCCAGCAGCTTAGGGGACAGTTCCTACAATGAGCAGTTCTTC. It translates to CASSLGDSSYNEQFF.

This chain joins TRBV7-2 and TRBJ2-7; D possibly matches TRBD1 or TRBD2 (5 bases each). From germline, CDR1 is SGHTA and CDR2 FQGNSA. The CDR3 spans 15 residues. V lost 6 bases and J 6 bases, leaving 21 bases between the germline ends. This chain's CDR3 is CASSPRETLRGEQYF. CDR3 nucleotide sequence: TGTGCCAGCAGTCCCAGGGAGACCCTTCGTGGCGAGCAGTACTTC. The whole variable domain, filled in from reference TRBV7-2 and TRBJ2-7, reads GAGVSQSPSNKVTEKGKDVELRCDPISGHTALYWYRQSLGQGLEFLIYFQGNSAPDKSGLPSDRFSAERTGGSVSTLTIQRTQQEDSAVYLCASSPRETLRGEQYFGPGTRLTVT.

The chain joins TRBV7-3 to TRBJ2-2; perhaps D is TRBD1 or TRBD2 (6 bases each). Per the germline V gene, CDR1 is SGHTA and CDR2 is FQGTGA. Deletions cut 3 bases from V and 3 bases from J, with 11 bases between. CDR3 length equals 15 residues. The CDR3 loop reads CASSFLGGDTGELFF. CDR3 bases: TGTGCCAGCAGCTTCTTGGGGGGCGACACCGGGGAGCTGTTTTTT.

CDR3 coding DNA: TGTGCCAGTAGCTACCCGAGGGGGGGCAGCGCGGGGAACTCCTACGAGCAGTACTTC. As protein: CASSYPRGGSAGNSYEQYF. The chain uses TRBV19 and TRBJ2-7; tentatively, D is TRBD2 (7 bases). The CDR3 is 19 amino acids. From germline, CDR1 is LNHDA and CDR2 SQIVND (reference sequence). V was cut by 6 bases and J by 0 bases, with 27 bases left in between.

This chain uses TRBV5-5 with TRBJ2-2; D ambiguous. The germline V and J ends were trimmed by 1 base and 3 bases, with 4 bases remaining between them. The germline V gene has CDR1 SGHKS and CDR2 YYEKEE (reference sequence). The CDR3 runs to 13 residues. The chain's CDR3 is CASSLFYTGELFF. CDR3 in DNA: TGTGCCAGCAGCTTGTTTTACACCGGGGAGCTGTTTTTT.

In the case of this clone: The identical CDR3 is also encoded by other nucleotide sequences in the sample. The J gene is TRBJ2-7, the V gene TRBV4-3; D gene uncertain. Trimming left V 1 base short and J 0 bases short, with 4 bases between. The germline gives CDR1 LGHNA, CDR2 YSLEER. The CDR3 is made up of 13 amino acids. The CDR3 DNA reads TGCGCCAGCAGCCAAGGAGACTCCTACGAGCAGTACTTC. It yields the protein CASSQGDSYEQYF.

This clone was seen only once. CDR3 in DNA: TGTGCCAGCAGCTTGACTAGGGACGAGCAGTACTTC. Amino acids: CASSLTRDEQYF. This chain joins TRBV7-6 and TRBJ2-7, with D possibly being TRBD2 (6 bases). The CDR3 has 12 amino acids. From germline, CDR1 is SGHVS and CDR2 FNYEAQ. V was clipped by 3 bases and J by 5 bases, with 8 bases between them.

The chain couples TRBV9 to TRBJ2-1; D possibly matches TRBD1 or TRBD2 (6 bases each). The CDR3 covers 14 residues. V was pared by 4 bases and J by 7 bases, with 15 bases between. CDR1 SGDLS and CDR2 YYNGEE come from the germline V gene. CDR3 protein: CASSIGGTPNEQFF. The CDR3, as DNA: TGTGCCAGCAGCATAGGGGGGACTCCAAATGAGCAGTTCTTC.

About this clone: Only one base separates this from a far larger clonotype, so it likely reflects a read error. The V and J genes are TRBV28 and TRBJ2-4; D ambiguous. CDR1 and CDR2 (germline): MDHEN, SYDVKM. CDR3 length: 14 amino acids. Trimming cost V 5 bases and J 3 bases, with 11 bases left between them. For the CDR3, the DNA is TGTGCCAGCAGTGGCAGGAAGTGCAAAAACATTCAGTACTTC. Translation: CASSGRKCKNIQYF.

Comment on this clone: This likely stems from a read error, as it lies one base from a far larger clone. The same CDR3 also results from other DNA sequences found in this sample. The chain joins TRBV5-1 to TRBJ2-5; no reliable D call. This CDR3 is built from 12 residues. The germline CDR1 and CDR2 sequences are SGHRS and YFSETQ. In DNA form, the CDR3 reads TGCGCAAGCAGCTGGCCTCAAGAGACCCAGTACTTC. Encoded protein: CASSWPQETQYF.

Comments on this clone: Since no conserved phenylalanine or tryptophan closes the CDR3, a read error is the likely cause. Other nucleotide sequences in the sample specify the same CDR3. V and J are TRBV29-1 and TRBJ2-2; either TRBD1 or TRBD2 may fit D (5 bases each). CDR3 length: 14 residues. V lost 7 bases, J lost 0 bases, and 12 bases lay in between. Germline V gives CDR1 SQVTM, CDR2 ANQGSEA. CDR3 DNA sequence: TGCAGCGGGGACGGTACACCGAACACCGGGGAGCTGTTTTCT. It yields the protein CSGDGTPNTGELFS.

This clone showed up just once. The chain recombines TRBV9 with TRBJ2-2; D might be TRBD2 (5 bases). This CDR3 region has 15 residues. In germline, CDR1 is SGDLS, CDR2 YYNGEE. V lost 3 bases and J lost 2, with 11 bases in between. The CDR3 protein is CASSAPGTNTGELFF. CDR3 DNA: TGTGCCAGCAGCGCCCCGGGAACTAACACCGGGGAGCTGTTTTTT.

The chain links TRBV2 to TRBJ2-7, with 8 bases that match TRBD2. The CDR3 runs 17 residues. The germline CDR1 and CDR2 sequences are SNHLY and FYNNEI. J gave up 0 bases and V 4 bases, and 11 bases lay outside the gene matches. CDR3 region: CASSVRLAGRSSYEQYF. The CDR3 nucleotides are TGTGCCAGCAGTGTTCGGCTAGCGGGCCGAAGCTCCTACGAGCAGTACTTC.

The CDR3 DNA reads TGTGCCACCAGCAGAGGACAGGGAGATAATGAAAAACTGTTTTTT. This codes for CATSRGQGDNEKLFF. The rearrangement joins TRBV15 to TRBJ1-4, with 7 bases identical to TRBD1. The germline gives CDR1 LNHNV, CDR2 YYDKDF (reference sequence). V was pared by 1 base and J by 4 bases, with 3 bases of the junction left unmatched. This CDR3 is built from 15 residues.